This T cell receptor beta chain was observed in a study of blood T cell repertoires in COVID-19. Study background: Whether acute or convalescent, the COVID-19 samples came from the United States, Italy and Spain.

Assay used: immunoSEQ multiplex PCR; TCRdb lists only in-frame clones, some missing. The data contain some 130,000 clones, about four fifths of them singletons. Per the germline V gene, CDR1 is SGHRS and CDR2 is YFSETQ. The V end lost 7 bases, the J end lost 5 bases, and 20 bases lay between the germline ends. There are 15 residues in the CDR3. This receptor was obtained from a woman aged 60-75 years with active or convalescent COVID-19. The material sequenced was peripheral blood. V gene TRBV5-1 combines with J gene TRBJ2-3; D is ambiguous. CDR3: CASGQTLSPGDTQYF. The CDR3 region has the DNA TGCGCCAGCGGTCAAACTCTCTCCCCGGGAGATACGCAGTATTTT. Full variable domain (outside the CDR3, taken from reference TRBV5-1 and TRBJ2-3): KAGVTQTPRYLIKTRGQQVTLSCSPISGHRSVSWYQQTPGQGLQFLFEYFSETQRNKGNFPGRFSGRQFSNSRSEMNVSTLELGDSALYLCASGQTLSPGDTQYFGPGTRLTVL.